This T cell receptor (beta chain) was identified during a study of identifying expanded T cells in peripheral blood. General observations from the study: Technical replicates showed around 1.2 changed clones; about two weeks about 16; four weeks 19.

To note about this clone: Its antigen is as yet unknown.

During the collection period, no donor immune events like infections were recorded. The V end lost 5 bases, the J end lost 0 bases, and 11 bases lay between the germline ends. The CDR3 extends over 15 amino acids. CDR1 and CDR2 (germline): SEHNR, FQNEAQ (reference sequence). Sequencing used immunoSEQ multiplex PCR; TCRdb keeps in-frame clones, though not all of them. The profile shows 120,000 or so clones, 75% to 90% of them singletons. V usage is TRBV7-9 and J usage is TRBJ1-5; D is undetermined. This TCR came from a person aged 18 to 75 in good health. The sequencing sample was made of blood. This chain's CDR3 is CASSGVGNSNQPQHF. The CDR3 coding sequence is TGTGCCAGCAGCGGGGTTGGGAATAGCAATCAGCCCCAGCATTTT.